This T cell receptor beta chain was obtained from a study of blood T cells in healthy people across ages. Study context: Capture by template switching was about one barcoded beta molecule per two T cells. Study conclusions and caveats: Estimates of total diversity, which came from one million sequenced T cells, were considered to be underestimates. Possibly confounding the expanded clonotype changes was the fact that donor CMV status was unknown.

As concerns this clonotype: Its antigen is not identified.

CDR3 length equals 15 residues. CDR1 is SGHRS, CDR2 YFSETQ, per germline. Trimming pared 3 bases from V and 4 bases from J, leaving 16 bases between. The second PCR ran roughly 7 to 12 cycles with a sample-barcoded 5' primer and J-beta primers. All cDNA molecules were each tagged by a template-switch adaptor with 12 random nucleotides. TCRdb passed the 5' RACE reads through MiXCR, listing each CDR3 protein once. This table holds roughly 800,000 distinct CDR3 sequences, roughly 40% found once. V gene TRBV5-1 combines with J gene TRBJ1-2; tentatively, D is TRBD1 (6 bases). Specimen: blood. The sequence derives from a man in his late teens or twenties in good health. The chain's CDR3 is CASSSLRDTPYGYTF. CDR3 nucleotide sequence: TGCGCCAGCAGCTCCCTCCGGGACACCCCCTATGGCTACACCTTC. Supplemented by reference TRBV5-1 and TRBJ1-2, the full variable domain reads KAGVTQTPRYLIKTRGQQVTLSCSPISGHRSVSWYQQTPGQGLQFLFEYFSETQRNKGNFPGRFSGRQFSNSRSEMNVSTLELGDSALYLCASSSLRDTPYGYTFGSGTRLTVV.